The TCR beta chain described here comes from a study of blood T cell repertoires in COVID-19. Study in general: COVID-19 samples, acute and convalescent, were from the United States, Italy and Spain.

Study members were between about 18 and 100 years old and lived in some 26 US regions. Germline CDR1 MDHEN, CDR2 SYDVKM. This CDR3 is built from 14 residues. V was pared by 4 bases and J by 8 bases, with 12 bases between. Libraries were prepared by immunoSEQ multiplex PCR; TCRdb keeps only in-frame clonotypes and omits some of them. Here the sample spans roughly 260,000 clones, around nine tenths being singletons. The sequencing sample was made of PBMCs or T cells enriched from blood (not recorded which). The clonotype comes from a woman aged 18 to 35 who had recovered from COVID-19. The V gene is TRBV28, the J gene TRBJ1-6, with D possibly TRBD1 on 5 matching bases. In nucleotides, the CDR3 is TGTGCCAGCAGTTCCAGGGTGGCGGATTCACCCCTCCACTTT. Its translation: CASSSRVADSPLHF.